This T cell receptor (beta chain) was observed in a study of T cell responses to AZD1222 COVID-19 vaccine. Clones were read by immunoSEQ multiplex PCR, and TCRdb kept only the in-frame ones, dropping some. The sample has under 150,000 clones; 85% to 95% are singletons. Germline V gives CDR1 LNHDA, CDR2 SQIVND (reference sequence). The CDR3 has 16 amino acids. V lost 3 bases and J 4 bases, leaving 18 bases between the germline ends. Whole-study findings and limits: The breadth and depth of Spike-specific TCRs increased once two AZD1222 doses had been given.

As for this clone: Its antigen is currently unknown.

The gene calls are TRBV19 and TRBJ2-5; D is possibly TRBD1 (5 bases). This TCR derives from an adult in good health. The sample consisted of peripheral blood, taken on day 0 of AZD1222 vaccination. CDR3 in amino acids: CASSIRQLMGRETQYF. The CDR3 DNA is TGTGCCAGTAGTATCCGCCAGCTTATGGGGCGAGAGACCCAGTACTTC.